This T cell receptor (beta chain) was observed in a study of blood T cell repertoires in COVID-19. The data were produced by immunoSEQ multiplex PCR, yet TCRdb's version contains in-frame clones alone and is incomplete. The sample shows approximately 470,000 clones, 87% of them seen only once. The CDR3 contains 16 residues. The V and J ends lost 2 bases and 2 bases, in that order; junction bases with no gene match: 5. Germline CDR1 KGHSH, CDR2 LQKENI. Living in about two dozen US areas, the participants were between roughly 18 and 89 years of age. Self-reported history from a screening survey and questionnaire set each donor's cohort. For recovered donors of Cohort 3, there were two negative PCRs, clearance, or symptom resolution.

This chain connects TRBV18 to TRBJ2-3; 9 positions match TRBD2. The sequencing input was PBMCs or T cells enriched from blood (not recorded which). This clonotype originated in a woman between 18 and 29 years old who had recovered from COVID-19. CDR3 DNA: TGTGCCAGCTCACCAGTAGCGGGGGCTACCACAGATACGCAGTATTTT. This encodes CASSPVAGATTDTQYF.